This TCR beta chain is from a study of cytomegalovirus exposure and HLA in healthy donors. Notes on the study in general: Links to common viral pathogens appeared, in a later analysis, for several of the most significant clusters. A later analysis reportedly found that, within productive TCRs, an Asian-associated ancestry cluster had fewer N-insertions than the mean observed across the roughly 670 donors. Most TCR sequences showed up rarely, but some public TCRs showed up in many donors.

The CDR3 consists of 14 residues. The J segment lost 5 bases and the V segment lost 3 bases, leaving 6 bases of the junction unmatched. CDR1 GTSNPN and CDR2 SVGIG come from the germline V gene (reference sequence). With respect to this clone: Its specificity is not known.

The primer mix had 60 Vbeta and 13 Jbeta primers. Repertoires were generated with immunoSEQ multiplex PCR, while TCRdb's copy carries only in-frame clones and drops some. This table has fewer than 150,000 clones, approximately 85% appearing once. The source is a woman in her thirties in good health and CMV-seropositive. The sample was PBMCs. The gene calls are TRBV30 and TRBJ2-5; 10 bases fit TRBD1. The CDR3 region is CAWRTGGFKETQYF. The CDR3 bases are TGTGCCTGGAGGACAGGGGGCTTTAAGGAGACCCAGTACTTC.